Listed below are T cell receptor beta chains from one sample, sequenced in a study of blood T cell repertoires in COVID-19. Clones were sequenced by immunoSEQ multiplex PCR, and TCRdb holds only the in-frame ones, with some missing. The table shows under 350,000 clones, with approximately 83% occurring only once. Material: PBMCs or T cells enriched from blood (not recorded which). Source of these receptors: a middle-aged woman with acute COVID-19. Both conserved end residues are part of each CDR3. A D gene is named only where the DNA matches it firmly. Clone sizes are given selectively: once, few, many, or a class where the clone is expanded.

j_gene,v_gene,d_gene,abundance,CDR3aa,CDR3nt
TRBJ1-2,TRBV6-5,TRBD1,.,CASMGQGPYGYTF,TGTGCCAGCATGGGACAGGGACCATATGGCTACACCTTC
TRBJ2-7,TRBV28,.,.,CASSSGLPSHEQYF,TGTGCCAGCAGTTCGGGACTTCCTTCCCACGAGCAGTACTTC
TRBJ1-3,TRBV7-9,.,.,CASSLGRLDSGNTIYF,TGTGCCAGCAGCCTCGGCAGGTTGGACTCTGGAAACACCATATATTTT
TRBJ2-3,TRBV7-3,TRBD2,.,CASSTRLAGTDTQYF,TGTGCCAGCAGCACCCGACTAGCTGGCACAGATACGCAGTATTTT
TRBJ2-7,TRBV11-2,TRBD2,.,CASSLGLAGDSYEQYF,TGTGCCAGCAGCCTGGGACTAGCGGGAGATTCCTACGAGCAGTACTTC
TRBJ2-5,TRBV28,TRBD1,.,CASSLPGTGGKTQYF,TGTGCCAGCAGTTTACCAGGGACAGGGGGTAAGACCCAGTACTTC
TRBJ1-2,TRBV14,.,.,CASSQKDWQGVFHVGYTF,TGTGCCAGCAGCCAAAAAGACTGGCAAGGTGTCTTCCACGTTGGCTACACCTTC
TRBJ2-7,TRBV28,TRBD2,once,CASSFISGGISYEQYF,TGTGCCAGCAGCTTTATTAGCGGGGGTATCTCCTACGAGCAGTACTTC
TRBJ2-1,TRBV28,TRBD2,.,CASSFVGGLAERSSYNEQFF,TGTGCCAGCAGTTTTGTGGGGGGACTAGCGGAGAGAAGCTCCTACAATGAGCAGTTCTTC
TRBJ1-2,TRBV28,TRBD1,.,CASITGGYGYTF,TGTGCCAGCATTACAGGGGGCTATGGCTACACCTTC
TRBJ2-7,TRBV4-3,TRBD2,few,CASSQEIGDYYEQYF,TGCGCCAGCAGCCAAGAAATTGGGGACTACTACGAGCAGTACTTC
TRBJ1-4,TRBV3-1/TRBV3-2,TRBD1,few,CASSQGQGGLGEKLFF,TGTGCCAGCAGCCAAGGACAGGGAGGCTTAGGTGAAAAACTGTTTTTT
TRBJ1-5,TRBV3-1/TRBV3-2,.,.,CASSQDRVNQPQHF,TGTGCCAGCAGCCAAGACAGGGTAAATCAGCCCCAGCATTTT
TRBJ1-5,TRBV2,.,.,CASSPPGNQPQHF,TGTGCCAGCAGCCCCCCGGGGAATCAGCCCCAGCATTTT
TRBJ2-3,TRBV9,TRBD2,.,CASSSKLAASTDTQYF,TGTGCCAGCAGTTCGAAACTAGCGGCTAGCACAGATACGCAGTATTTT
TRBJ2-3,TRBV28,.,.,CASRGAGYTDTQYF,TGTGCCAGCAGGGGGGCGGGCTACACAGATACGCAGTATTTT
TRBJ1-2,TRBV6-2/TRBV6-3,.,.,CASSYTHDRKQNGYTF,TGTGCCAGCAGTTACACACATGACAGGAAGCAAAATGGCTACACCTTC
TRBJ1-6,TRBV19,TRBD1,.,CASSSTGTNSPLHF,TGTGCCAGTAGTTCGACAGGGACTAATTCACCCCTCCACTTT
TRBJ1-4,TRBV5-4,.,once,CASSWTGGINEKLFF,TGTGCCAGCAGCTGGACCGGGGGGATTAATGAAAAACTGTTTTTT
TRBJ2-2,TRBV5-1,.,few,CASMMGPQSYTGELFF,TGCGCCAGCATGATGGGCCCTCAATCTTACACCGGGGAGCTGTTTTTT
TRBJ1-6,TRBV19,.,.,CASKAGNDSPLHF,TGTGCCAGTAAGGCAGGGAATGATTCACCCCTCCACTTT
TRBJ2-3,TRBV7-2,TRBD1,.,CASSLEGTGSTDTQYF,TGTGCCAGCAGCTTAGAAGGGACAGGGAGCACAGATACGCAGTATTTT
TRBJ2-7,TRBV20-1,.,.,CSASGATGAPDEQYF,TGCAGTGCTAGTGGGGCTACAGGTGCCCCCGACGAGCAGTACTTC
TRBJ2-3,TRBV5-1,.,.,CASSPGAADTQYF,TGCGCCAGCAGCCCGGGAGCGGCAGATACGCAGTATTTT
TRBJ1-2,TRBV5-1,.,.,CASSPDRGGGYTF,TGCGCCAGCAGCCCGGACCGCGGAGGGGGCTACACCTTC
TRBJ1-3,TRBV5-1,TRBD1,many,CASSFGQGRDTIYF,TGCGCCAGCAGCTTCGGACAGGGCAGGGACACCATATATTTT
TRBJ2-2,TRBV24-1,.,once,CATSDLDSNTGELFF,TGTGCCACCAGTGATTTGGACAGCAACACCGGGGAGCTGTTTTTT
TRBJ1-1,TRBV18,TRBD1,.,CASSAQTGVNTEAFF,TGTGCCAGCTCAGCACAGACAGGGGTGAACACTGAAGCTTTCTTT
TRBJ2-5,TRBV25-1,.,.,CASSLGLGPETQYF,TGTGCCAGCAGTTTGGGACTTGGCCCAGAGACCCAGTACTTC
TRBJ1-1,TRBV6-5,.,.,CASTRGEGTEAFF,TGTGCCAGCACAAGGGGTGAAGGAACTGAAGCTTTCTTT
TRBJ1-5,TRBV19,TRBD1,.,CASSKLDRAGQPQHF,TGTGCCAGTAGTAAGTTAGACAGGGCTGGGCAGCCCCAGCATTTT
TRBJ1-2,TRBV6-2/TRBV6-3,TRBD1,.,CASSYSRTGSGYTF,TGTGCCAGCAGTTACTCGAGGACAGGGTCTGGCTACACCTTC
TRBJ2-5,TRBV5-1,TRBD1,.,CASSFIPGQGSQTQYF,TGCGCCAGCAGCTTTATTCCGGGACAGGGGTCGCAGACCCAGTACTTC
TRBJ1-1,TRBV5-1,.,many,CASSFTGPNTEAFF,TGCGCCAGCAGCTTCACAGGTCCGAACACTGAAGCTTTCTTT
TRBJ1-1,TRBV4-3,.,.,CASSQSTGRPEAFF,TGCGCCAGCAGCCAGAGTACAGGTAGGCCTGAAGCTTTCTTT
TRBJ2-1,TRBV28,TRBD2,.,CASRSLTGLAGANSYNEQFF,TGTGCCAGCAGATCGTTAACGGGACTAGCGGGAGCCAACTCCTACAATGAGCAGTTCTTC
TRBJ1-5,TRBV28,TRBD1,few,CASTSFRGQVEPQHF,TGTGCCAGCACAAGTTTTAGGGGGCAGGTCGAGCCCCAGCATTTT
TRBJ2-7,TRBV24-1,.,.,CATSDLQGNPFFSSYEQYF,TGTGCCACCAGTGACCTACAGGGTAATCCGTTTTTTAGCTCCTACGAGCAGTACTTC
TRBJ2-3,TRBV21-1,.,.,CASSKGDRGLRRNSPDTQYF,TGTGCCAGCAGCAAAGGGGACAGGGGGCTCCGAAGGAATAGCCCAGATACGCAGTATTTT
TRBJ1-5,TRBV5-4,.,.,CASSLGGDPGQPQHF,TGTGCCAGCAGCTTGGGCGGGGATCCGGGTCAGCCCCAGCATTTT
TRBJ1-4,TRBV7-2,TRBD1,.,CASSLDGTVDEKLFF,TGTGCCAGCAGCTTAGACGGGACAGTGGATGAAAAACTGTTTTTT
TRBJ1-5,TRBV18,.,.,CASSPAGVVNQPQHF,TGTGCCAGCTCACCGGCAGGGGTAGTAAATCAGCCCCAGCATTTT
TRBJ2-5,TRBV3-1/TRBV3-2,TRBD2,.,CASSLGTGGPQETQYF,TGTGCCAGCAGCCTAGGCACGGGAGGACCCCAAGAGACCCAGTACTTC
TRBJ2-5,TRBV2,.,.,CAGKVPGQETQYF,TGTGCCGGGAAGGTTCCGGGGCAAGAGACCCAGTACTTC
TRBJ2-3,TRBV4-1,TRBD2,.,CASSQAGTSGSADTQYF,TGCGCCAGCAGCCAAGCCGGGACTAGCGGGTCAGCAGATACGCAGTATTTT
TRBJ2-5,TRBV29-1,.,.,CSVFWGPEETQYF,TGCAGCGTTTTCTGGGGGCCAGAAGAGACCCAGTACTTC
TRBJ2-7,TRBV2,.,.,CASNRLTYEQYF,TGTGCCAGCAACAGGTTGACCTACGAGCAGTACTTC
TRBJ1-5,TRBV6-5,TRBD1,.,CASSNGGGGNQPQHF,TGTGCCAGCAGCAATGGAGGGGGCGGCAATCAGCCCCAGCATTTT
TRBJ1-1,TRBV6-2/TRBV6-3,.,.,CASSYSRVGTEAFF,TGTGCCAGCAGTTACTCGAGGGTGGGGACTGAAGCTTTCTTT
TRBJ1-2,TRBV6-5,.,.,CASISRPGDYYGYTF,TGTGCCAGCATATCGCGACCAGGGGATTACTATGGCTACACCTTC
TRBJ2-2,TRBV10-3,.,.,CAISEARGGTGELFF,TGTGCCATCAGTGAAGCTAGGGGTGGCACCGGGGAGCTGTTTTTT